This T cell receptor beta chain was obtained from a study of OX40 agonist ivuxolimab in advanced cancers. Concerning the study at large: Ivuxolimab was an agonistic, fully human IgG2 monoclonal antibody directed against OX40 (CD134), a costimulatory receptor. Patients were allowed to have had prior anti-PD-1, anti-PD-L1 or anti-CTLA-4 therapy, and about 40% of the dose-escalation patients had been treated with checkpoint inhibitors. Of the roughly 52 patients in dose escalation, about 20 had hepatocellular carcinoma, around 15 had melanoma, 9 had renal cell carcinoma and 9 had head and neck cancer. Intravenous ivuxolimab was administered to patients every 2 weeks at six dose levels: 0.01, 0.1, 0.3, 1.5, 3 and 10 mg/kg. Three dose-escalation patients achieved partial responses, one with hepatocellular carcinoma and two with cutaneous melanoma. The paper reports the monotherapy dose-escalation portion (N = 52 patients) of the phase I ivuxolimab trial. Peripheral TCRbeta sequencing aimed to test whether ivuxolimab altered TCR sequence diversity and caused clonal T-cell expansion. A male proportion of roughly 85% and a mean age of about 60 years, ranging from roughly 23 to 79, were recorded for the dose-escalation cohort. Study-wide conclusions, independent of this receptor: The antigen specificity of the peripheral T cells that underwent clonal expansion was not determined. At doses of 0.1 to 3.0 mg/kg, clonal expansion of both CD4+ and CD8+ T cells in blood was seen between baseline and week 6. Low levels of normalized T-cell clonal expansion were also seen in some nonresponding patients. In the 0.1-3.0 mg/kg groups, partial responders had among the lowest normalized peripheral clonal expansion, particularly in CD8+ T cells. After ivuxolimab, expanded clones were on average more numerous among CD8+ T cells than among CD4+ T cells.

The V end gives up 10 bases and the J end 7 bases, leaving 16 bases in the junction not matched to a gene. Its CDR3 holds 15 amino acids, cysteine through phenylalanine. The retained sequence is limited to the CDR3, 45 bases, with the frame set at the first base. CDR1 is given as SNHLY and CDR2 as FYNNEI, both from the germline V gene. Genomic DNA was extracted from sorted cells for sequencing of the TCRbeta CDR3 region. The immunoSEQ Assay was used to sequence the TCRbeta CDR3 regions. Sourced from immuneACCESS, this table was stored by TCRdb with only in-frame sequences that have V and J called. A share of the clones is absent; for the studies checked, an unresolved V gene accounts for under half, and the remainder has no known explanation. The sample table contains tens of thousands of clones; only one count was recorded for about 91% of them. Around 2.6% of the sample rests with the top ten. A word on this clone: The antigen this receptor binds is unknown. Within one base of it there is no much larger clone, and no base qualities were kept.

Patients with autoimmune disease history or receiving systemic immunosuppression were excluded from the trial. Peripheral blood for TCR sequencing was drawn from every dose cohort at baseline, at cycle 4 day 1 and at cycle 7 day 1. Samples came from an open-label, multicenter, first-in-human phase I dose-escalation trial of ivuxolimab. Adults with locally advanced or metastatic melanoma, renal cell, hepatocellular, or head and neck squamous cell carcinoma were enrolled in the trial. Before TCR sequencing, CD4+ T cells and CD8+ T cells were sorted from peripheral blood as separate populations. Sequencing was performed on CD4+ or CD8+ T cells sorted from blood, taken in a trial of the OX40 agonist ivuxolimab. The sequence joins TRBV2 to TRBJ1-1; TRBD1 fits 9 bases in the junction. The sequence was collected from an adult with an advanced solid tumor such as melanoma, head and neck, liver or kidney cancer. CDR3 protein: CATRVRDRVFDEAFF. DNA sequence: TGTGCCACCAGAGTCCGGGACAGGGTTTTTGATGAAGCTTTCTTT.